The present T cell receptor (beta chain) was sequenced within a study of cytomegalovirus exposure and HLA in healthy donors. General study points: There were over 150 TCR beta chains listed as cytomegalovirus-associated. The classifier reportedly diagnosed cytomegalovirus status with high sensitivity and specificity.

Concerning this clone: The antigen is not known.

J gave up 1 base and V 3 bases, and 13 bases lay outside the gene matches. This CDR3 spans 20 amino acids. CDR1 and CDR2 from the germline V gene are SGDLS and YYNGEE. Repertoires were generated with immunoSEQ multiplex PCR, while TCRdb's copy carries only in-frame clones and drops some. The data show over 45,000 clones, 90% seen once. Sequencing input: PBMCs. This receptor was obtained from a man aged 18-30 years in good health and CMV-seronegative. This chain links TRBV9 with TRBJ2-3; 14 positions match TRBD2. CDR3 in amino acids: CASSARILPGLAGGTDTQYF. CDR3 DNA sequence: TGTGCCAGCAGCGCGCGAATCCTACCGGGACTAGCGGGAGGCACAGATACGCAGTATTTT.